These T cell receptor beta chains were read from a single sample in a study of T cell responses to AZD1222 COVID-19 vaccine. Assay used: immunoSEQ multiplex PCR; TCRdb lists only in-frame clones, some missing. The repertoire holds about 170,000 clones, with around 89% as singletons. Specimen: peripheral blood, collected 28 days after the second dose of the MenACWY control vaccine. The source is an adult who received the MenACWY meningococcal vaccine as a control. CDR3s include the opening cysteine and the closing phenylalanine or tryptophan. D genes are given only for firm matches. Only some rows state a clone size, as once, few, many or a class for expanded clones.

len: 16
abundance: NA
d_gene: NA
j_gene: TRBJ2-6
v_gene: TRBV7-9
CDR3nt: TGTGCCAGCAGCTGGGGACGGGGCTCTGGGGCCAACGTCCTGACTTTC
CDR3aa: CASSWGRGSGANVLTF

len: 13
abundance: NA
d_gene: NA
j_gene: TRBJ1-2
v_gene: TRBV9
CDR3nt: TGTGCCAGCAGCGTAACCGAAAATTATGGCTACACCTTC
CDR3aa: CASSVTENYGYTF

len: 13
abundance: NA
d_gene: NA
j_gene: TRBJ2-5
v_gene: TRBV6-5
CDR3nt: TGTGCCAGCAGTTACGCGTACCAAGAGACCCAGTACTTC
CDR3aa: CASSYAYQETQYF

len: 14
abundance: NA
d_gene: NA
j_gene: TRBJ1-3
v_gene: TRBV9
CDR3nt: TGTGCCAGCAGCGTAGACACTAGCGGAAACACCATATATTTT
CDR3aa: CASSVDTSGNTIYF

len: 10
abundance: NA
d_gene: NA
j_gene: TRBJ1-1
v_gene: TRBV29-1
CDR3nt: TGCAGCGTTCGGGGTGATGAAGCTTTCTTT
CDR3aa: CSVRGDEAFF

len: 12
abundance: NA
d_gene: NA
j_gene: TRBJ2-7
v_gene: TRBV6-5
CDR3nt: TGTGCCAGCAGTCGTGGGGCGAACGAGCAGTACTTC
CDR3aa: CASSRGANEQYF

len: 15
abundance: NA
d_gene: NA
j_gene: TRBJ1-2
v_gene: TRBV6-2/TRBV6-3
CDR3nt: TGTGCCAGCAGCCAGCGACGACAGGCCAACTATGGCTACACCTTC
CDR3aa: CASSQRRQANYGYTF

len: 12
abundance: NA
d_gene: NA
j_gene: TRBJ2-7
v_gene: TRBV7-2
CDR3nt: TGTGCCAGCAGCCCAAGCGGCTACGAGCAGTACTTC
CDR3aa: CASSPSGYEQYF

len: 13
abundance: NA
d_gene: TRBD1
j_gene: TRBJ1-2
v_gene: TRBV6-5
CDR3nt: TGTGCCAGCCAAGAACAGGGGTCGTATGGCTACACCTTC
CDR3aa: CASQEQGSYGYTF

len: 11
abundance: NA
d_gene: NA
j_gene: TRBJ1-1
v_gene: TRBV6-5
CDR3nt: TGTGCCAGTACGGTGAACACTGAAGCTTTCTTT
CDR3aa: CASTVNTEAFF

len: 16
abundance: NA
d_gene: NA
j_gene: TRBJ1-2
v_gene: TRBV9
CDR3nt: TGTGCCAGCAGCGTGAATGGCAGGGCGCCTAACTATGGCTACACCTTC
CDR3aa: CASSVNGRAPNYGYTF

len: 12
abundance: NA
d_gene: NA
j_gene: TRBJ1-1
v_gene: TRBV7-9
CDR3nt: TGTGCCAGCAGCTTAGAACAGGGTGAAGCTTTCTTT
CDR3aa: CASSLEQGEAFF

len: 13
abundance: once
d_gene: NA
j_gene: TRBJ2-5
v_gene: TRBV6-5
CDR3nt: TGTGCCAGCAGACTATTCTGGCAGGAGACCCAGTACTTC
CDR3aa: CASRLFWQETQYF

len: 13
abundance: NA
d_gene: NA
j_gene: TRBJ1-6
v_gene: TRBV19
CDR3nt: TGTGCCAGTAATGGGGGTAGTAATTCACCCCTCCACTTT
CDR3aa: CASNGGSNSPLHF

len: 15
abundance: NA
d_gene: TRBD1
j_gene: TRBJ1-2
v_gene: TRBV7-9
CDR3nt: TGTGCCAGCAGCGCCAGGGGGCTCGGAAACTATGGCTACACCTTC
CDR3aa: CASSARGLGNYGYTF

len: 14
abundance: NA
d_gene: TRBD1
j_gene: TRBJ1-4
v_gene: TRBV5-1
CDR3nt: TGCGCCAGTAGTCCAAGGGAGGGGGCTGAAAAACTGTTTTTT
CDR3aa: CASSPREGAEKLFF

len: 21
abundance: once
d_gene: NA
j_gene: TRBJ1-5
v_gene: TRBV3-1/TRBV3-2
CDR3nt: TGTGCCAGCAGCCATTCTCAGCCCCTGGAACAGGCGCCCTATAGCAATCAGCCCCAGCATTTT
CDR3aa: CASSHSQPLEQAPYSNQPQHF

len: 14
abundance: NA
d_gene: TRBD1
j_gene: TRBJ2-1
v_gene: TRBV19
CDR3nt: TGTGCCAGTCTCGACAGGGGCAATATGAATGAGCAGTTCTTC
CDR3aa: CASLDRGNMNEQFF

len: 14
abundance: NA
d_gene: NA
j_gene: TRBJ2-7
v_gene: TRBV4-3
CDR3nt: TGCGCCAGCAGCCAGGGGGTCGGCCCCTACGAGCAGTACTTC
CDR3aa: CASSQGVGPYEQYF

len: 11
abundance: few
d_gene: NA
j_gene: TRBJ1-2
v_gene: TRBV28
CDR3nt: TGTGCCAGCAGTAGGGACTATGGCTACACCTTC
CDR3aa: CASSRDYGYTF

len: 14
abundance: NA
d_gene: NA
j_gene: TRBJ1-4
v_gene: TRBV24-1
CDR3nt: TGTGCCACCAGTGACGCGGGGCTGGGAGAAAAACTGTTTTTT
CDR3aa: CATSDAGLGEKLFF

len: 14
abundance: NA
d_gene: TRBD1
j_gene: TRBJ1-2
v_gene: TRBV4-2
CDR3nt: TGTGCCAGCAGCCCGGGACAGGGGGTGAGTGGCTACACCTTC
CDR3aa: CASSPGQGVSGYTF

len: 14
abundance: once
d_gene: NA
j_gene: TRBJ2-2
v_gene: TRBV3-1/TRBV3-2
CDR3nt: TGTGCCAGCAGCCAAGGGGGAAACACCGGGGAGCTGTTTTTT
CDR3aa: CASSQGGNTGELFF

len: 15
abundance: NA
d_gene: TRBD2
j_gene: TRBJ2-3
v_gene: TRBV5-1
CDR3nt: TGCGCCAGCAGCGGACTAGCGGGAGCCATAGATACGCAGTATTTT
CDR3aa: CASSGLAGAIDTQYF

len: 13
abundance: NA
d_gene: NA
j_gene: TRBJ1-2
v_gene: TRBV6-5
CDR3nt: TGTGCCAGCAGCTCCAGACAGTCTAGTGGCTACACCTTC
CDR3aa: CASSSRQSSGYTF

len: 14
abundance: NA
d_gene: NA
j_gene: TRBJ2-5
v_gene: TRBV24-1
CDR3nt: TGTGCCACCAGCCCGGGACTCATCCAAGAGACCCAGTACTTC
CDR3aa: CATSPGLIQETQYF

len: 14
abundance: NA
d_gene: NA
j_gene: TRBJ1-6
v_gene: TRBV28
CDR3nt: TGTGCCAGCAGATTGAGCTCCTATAATTCACCCCTCCACTTT
CDR3aa: CASRLSSYNSPLHF

len: 13
abundance: NA
d_gene: NA
j_gene: TRBJ2-2
v_gene: TRBV7-9
CDR3nt: TGTGCCAGCAGCTCCCAGGACACCGGGGAGCTGTTTTTT
CDR3aa: CASSSQDTGELFF

len: 13
abundance: NA
d_gene: NA
j_gene: TRBJ1-2
v_gene: TRBV29-1
CDR3nt: TGCAGCGTTGAGTCCCGAGAGGTTTATGGCTACACCTTC
CDR3aa: CSVESREVYGYTF

len: 15
abundance: NA
d_gene: NA
j_gene: TRBJ2-3
v_gene: TRBV19
CDR3nt: TGTGCCAGTAGTATAGGAGGCAGGGGAACAGATACGCAGTATTTT
CDR3aa: CASSIGGRGTDTQYF

len: 16
abundance: NA
d_gene: NA
j_gene: TRBJ1-6
v_gene: TRBV7-9
CDR3nt: TGTGCCAGCAGCCTTGGCAGGAGCTCCTATAATTCACCCCTCCACTTT
CDR3aa: CASSLGRSSYNSPLHF

len: 15
abundance: NA
d_gene: TRBD2
j_gene: TRBJ2-1
v_gene: TRBV5-1
CDR3nt: TGCGCCAGCAGCCTCACTAGCGGGAGGAATAATGAGCAGTTCTTC
CDR3aa: CASSLTSGRNNEQFF

len: 13
abundance: NA
d_gene: NA
j_gene: TRBJ2-5
v_gene: TRBV20-1
CDR3nt: TGCAGTGCTAGTACGGGGTGGGGAGAGACCCAGTACTTC
CDR3aa: CSASTGWGETQYF

len: 14
abundance: once
d_gene: NA
j_gene: TRBJ2-1
v_gene: TRBV6-5
CDR3nt: TGTGCCAGCAGTTACTCAAGCCGGAAGAATGAGCAGTTCTTC
CDR3aa: CASSYSSRKNEQFF

len: 15
abundance: NA
d_gene: TRBD1
j_gene: TRBJ1-3
v_gene: TRBV4-3
CDR3nt: TGCGCCAGCAGCCCGGGACAGCAAGCGGGAAACACCATATATTTT
CDR3aa: CASSPGQQAGNTIYF

len: 11
abundance: few
d_gene: TRBD1
j_gene: TRBJ1-1
v_gene: TRBV29-1
CDR3nt: TGCAGCGTGGACAGGGGGCAAGAAGCTTTCTTT
CDR3aa: CSVDRGQEAFF

len: 14
abundance: NA
d_gene: NA
j_gene: TRBJ1-2
v_gene: TRBV3-1/TRBV3-2
CDR3nt: TGTGCCAGCAGCCAAACCGCGCTCGACTATGGCTACACCTTC
CDR3aa: CASSQTALDYGYTF

len: 11
abundance: NA
d_gene: NA
j_gene: TRBJ2-1
v_gene: TRBV14
CDR3nt: TGTGCCAGCAGCCACGGGATCACGCAGTTCTTC
CDR3aa: CASSHGITQFF

len: 16
abundance: NA
d_gene: NA
j_gene: TRBJ2-7
v_gene: TRBV11-2
CDR3nt: TGTGCCAGCAGCTTAGTAGGAGGAAGGAGCTCCTACGAGCAGTACTTC
CDR3aa: CASSLVGGRSSYEQYF

len: 15
abundance: NA
d_gene: NA
j_gene: TRBJ2-7
v_gene: TRBV19
CDR3nt: TGTGCCAGTAGTCGCGGTCGGGAGTGGGTCTACGAGCAGTACTTC
CDR3aa: CASSRGREWVYEQYF

len: 18
abundance: NA
d_gene: NA
j_gene: TRBJ2-3
v_gene: TRBV5-8
CDR3nt: TGTGCCAGCAGCTCCCTTTTGTACGGGGATCAGGGTGGAGATACGCAGTATTTT
CDR3aa: CASSSLLYGDQGGDTQYF

len: 14
abundance: few
d_gene: NA
j_gene: TRBJ1-6
v_gene: TRBV9
CDR3nt: TGTGCCAGCAGCGTAAATTGGGGGGATTCACCCCTCCACTTT
CDR3aa: CASSVNWGDSPLHF

len: 13
abundance: once
d_gene: NA
j_gene: TRBJ1-6
v_gene: TRBV7-3
CDR3nt: TGTGCCAGCAGCTTAAGCCCAAATTCACCCCTCCACTTT
CDR3aa: CASSLSPNSPLHF

len: 14
abundance: NA
d_gene: NA
j_gene: TRBJ2-1
v_gene: TRBV6-1
CDR3nt: TGTGCCAGCAGTGAAGTTCGCATCTACAATGAGCAGTTCTTC
CDR3aa: CASSEVRIYNEQFF

len: 16
abundance: NA
d_gene: TRBD2
j_gene: TRBJ2-1
v_gene: TRBV9
CDR3nt: TGTGCCAGCAGCGTAGGAGGACTAGCGGGAGGAAATGAGCAGTTCTTC
CDR3aa: CASSVGGLAGGNEQFF

len: 14
abundance: NA
d_gene: NA
j_gene: TRBJ1-5
v_gene: TRBV5-1
CDR3nt: TGCGCCAGCAGCTTGATGGGGGACAATCAGCCCCAGCATTTT
CDR3aa: CASSLMGDNQPQHF